A single count supports the clone carrying this T cell receptor (beta chain). These data are taken from a study of blood T cell repertoires in COVID-19. In the study overall: The samples span acute and convalescent COVID-19 from the United States, Italy and Spain.

The CDR3 consists of 15 residues. Trimming took 4 bases from V and 1 from J, leaving 10 bases between them. The germline gives CDR1 SNHLY, CDR2 FYNNEI. Using immunoSEQ multiplex PCR, the repertoire was profiled, and TCRdb retains in-frame clones only, with some absent. The sample holds 45,000 to 55,000 clones, around 80% seen once. The source of this sequence is a human donor in a cohort sampled during active COVID-19. Sequenced input: peripheral blood. The V gene is TRBV2, the J gene TRBJ2-2; D call uncertain. CDR3 protein: CASSVVEMNTGELFF. The CDR3 DNA sequence: TGTGCCAGCAGTGTGGTCGAGATGAACACCGGGGAGCTGTTTTTT.